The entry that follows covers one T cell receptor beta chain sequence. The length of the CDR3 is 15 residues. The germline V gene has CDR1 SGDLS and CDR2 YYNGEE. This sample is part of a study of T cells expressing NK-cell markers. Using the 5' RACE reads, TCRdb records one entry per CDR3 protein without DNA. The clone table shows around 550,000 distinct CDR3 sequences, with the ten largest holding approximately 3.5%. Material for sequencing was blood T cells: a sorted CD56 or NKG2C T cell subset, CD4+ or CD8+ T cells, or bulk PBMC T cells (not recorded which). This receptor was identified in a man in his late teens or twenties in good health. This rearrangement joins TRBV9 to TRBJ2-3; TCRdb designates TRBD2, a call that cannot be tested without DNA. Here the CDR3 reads CASSVVGERTDTQYF.